This TCR beta chain was sequenced during a study of blood T cells in healthy people across ages. V lost 0 bases, J lost 9 bases, and 6 bases lay in between. The CDR3 totals 11 residues. CDR1 is SGHRS, CDR2 YFSETQ, per germline. A second about 7 to 11 cycle PCR used barcoded and J-beta primers. All cDNA molecules were each tagged by a template-switch adaptor with 12 random nucleotides. TCRdb re-derived calls from the 5' RACE reads in MiXCR, one entry per CDR3 protein. Here the sample spans 800,000 or so distinct CDR3 sequences, approximately 65% being singletons. This rearrangement joins TRBV5-1 to TRBJ2-5; perhaps TRBD2 as D (5 bases). The TCR originated in a man aged 25-45 years in good health. Sequencing was carried out using blood. The CDR3 sequence: CASSLEEAQYF. CDR3 DNA: TGCGCCAGCAGCTTGGAGGAGGCCCAGTACTTC.